The TCR beta chain under discussion was sequenced for a study of blood T cell repertoires in COVID-19. Study at large: Samples representing acute and convalescent COVID-19 were sourced from the United States, Italy and Spain.

Original processing notes: Reference gene primer amplification in the assay estimated nucleated cell counts. TCRdb's copy holds only in-frame clones and misses some; the assay was immunoSEQ multiplex PCR. V and J calls and clone size follow that table, whereas D and trimming were derived from the DNA. Of 240,000 or so clones detected, approximately 82% appear once; the ten largest clones hold 3.4%. Trimming shortened V by 6 bases and J by 2 bases, and 14 bases separated the two germline ends. From germline, CDR1 is MNHNS and CDR2 SASEGT. The CDR3 consists of 14 residues. Sequencing was done on a sample of peripheral blood. This TCR came from a woman aged 18-35 years with acute or convalescent COVID-19. The chain couples TRBV6-1 to TRBJ2-7; perhaps TRBD2 as D (5 bases). CDR3 nucleotide sequence: TGTGCCAGCAGCTACCCTGCCGGGACCTACGAGCAGTACTTC. It specifies CASSYPAGTYEQYF.